This T cell receptor (beta chain) was found in a study of T cell responses to AZD1222 COVID-19 vaccine. Study-wide results and limits: The peak T cell response came first, and repertoires were sampled only after it. Spike was spanned by vaccine-associated CD4 TCRs, with dominance at 160-218 and 743-854. Clonal diversity was possibly underestimated, and white British individuals and females predominated among donors.

Germline V gives CDR1 SGHRS, CDR2 YFSETQ. The length of the CDR3 is 15 residues. V was trimmed by 0 bases and J by 2 bases, leaving 9 bases between them. This clone was recorded only once. Its antigen is undetermined. Assay: immunoSEQ multiplex PCR; the TCRdb copy retains only in-frame clones and omits some. Counted here are 95,000 to 150,000 clones, approximately 90% occurring once; the ten biggest clones make up approximately 1.7%. Sequenced material: peripheral blood, taken on day 0 of AZD1222 vaccination. This sequence originates from an adult in good health. J is TRBJ1-3 and V is TRBV5-1, with a tentative D call TRBD1 (5 bases). CDR3 in amino acids: CASSLAPRAGNTIYF. The CDR3 DNA reads as TGCGCCAGCAGCTTGGCCCCCAGGGCTGGAAACACCATATATTTT.